Described below is a single TCR beta chain sequence and its context. The data originate from a study of blood T cell repertoires in COVID-19. The CDR3 length is 15 residues. The trim removed 4 bases at V and 2 bases at J, leaving 6 bases unmatched. Per the germline V gene, CDR1 is MNHEY and CDR2 is SVGEGT. Data came from immunoSEQ multiplex PCR; TCRdb stores just in-frame clones and leaves some out. The data contain approximately 64,000 clones, around nine tenths of them singletons. This chain connects TRBV6-2 or TRBV6-3 to TRBJ2-3; the match to TRBD2 covers 7 bases. Material for sequencing was peripheral blood. This receptor was obtained from an older man with acute or convalescent COVID-19. In DNA form, the CDR3 reads TGTGCCAGCAGTTGGGACTACTCGATCACAGATACGCAGTATTTT. Amino acid sequence: CASSWDYSITDTQYF.